The TCR beta chain described here comes from a study of CD8 T cells in cerebrospinal fluid in Alzheimer's disease. The overall study: Clonal expansion of CSF T cells was measured with plate-based and droplet-based single-cell sequencing.

TCRdb re-called the 10x single-cell sequencing reads, yielding one record per CDR3 amino acid sequence without DNA. The table for this sample gives fewer than 2,000 distinct CDR3 sequences. Germline CDR1 and CDR2: LGHDT and YNNKEL (reference sequence). The CDR3 has 15 amino acids. This clonotype counts as medium-sized (0.01 to 0.1%) by frequency. The rearrangement uses TRBV3-1 and TRBJ2-1; TCRdb lists TRBD2, though no DNA is available to test this call. The clonotype was recovered from a human donor with mild cognitive impairment. Input material: cerebrospinal fluid. CDR3: CASSPTSGLYNEQFF.